This T cell receptor (beta chain) was recorded in a study of blood T cell repertoires in COVID-19. Study summary: Researchers got acute and convalescent COVID-19 samples from the United States, Italy and Spain. From T cells, B-cell-depleted T cells, or PBMCs came the material, which was cDNA or gDNA.

Measured with immunoSEQ multiplex PCR; TCRdb has only the in-frame clones, and not every one. The table shows roughly 110,000 clones, with more than 80% occurring only once. The length of the CDR3 is 15 residues. The germline V gene encodes CDR1 SGHTS and CDR2 YDEGEE. Trimming stripped 2 bases from V and 0 bases from J, with 9 bases between. The chain links TRBV5-8 to TRBJ1-5; unclear D gene. The sequence derives from a woman aged 55-69 years with COVID-19, enrolled during active disease. Material for sequencing was peripheral blood. CDR3 sequence reads: CASSFLLSSNQPQHF. The CDR3, as DNA: TGTGCCAGCAGCTTCTTACTCTCTAGCAATCAGCCCCAGCATTTT.